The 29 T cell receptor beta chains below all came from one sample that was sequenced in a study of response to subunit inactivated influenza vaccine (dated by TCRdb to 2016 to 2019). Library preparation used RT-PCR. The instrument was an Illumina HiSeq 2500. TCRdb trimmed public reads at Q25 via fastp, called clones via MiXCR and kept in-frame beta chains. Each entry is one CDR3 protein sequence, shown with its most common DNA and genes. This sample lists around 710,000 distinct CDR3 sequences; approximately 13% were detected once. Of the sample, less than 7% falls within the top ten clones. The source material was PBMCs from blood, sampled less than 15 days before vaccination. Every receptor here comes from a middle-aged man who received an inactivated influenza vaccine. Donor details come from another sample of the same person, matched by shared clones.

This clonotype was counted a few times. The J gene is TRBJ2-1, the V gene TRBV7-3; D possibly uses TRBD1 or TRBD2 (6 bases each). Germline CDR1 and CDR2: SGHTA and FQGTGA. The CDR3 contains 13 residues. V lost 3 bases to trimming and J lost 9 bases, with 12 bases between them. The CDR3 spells CASSLWGATEQFF. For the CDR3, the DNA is TGTGCCAGCAGCTTGTGGGGGGCCACTGAGCAGTTCTTC.

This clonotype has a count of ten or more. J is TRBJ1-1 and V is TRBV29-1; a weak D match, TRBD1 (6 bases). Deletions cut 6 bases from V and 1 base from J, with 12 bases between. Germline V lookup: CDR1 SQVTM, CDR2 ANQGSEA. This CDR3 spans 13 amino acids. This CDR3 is CSVDPQGNTEAFF. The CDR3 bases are TGCAGCGTCGACCCACAGGGGAACACTGAAGCTTTCTTT.

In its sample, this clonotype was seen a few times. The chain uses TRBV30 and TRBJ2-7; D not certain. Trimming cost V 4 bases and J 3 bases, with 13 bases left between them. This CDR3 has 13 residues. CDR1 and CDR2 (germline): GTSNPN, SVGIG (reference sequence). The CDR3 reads CAWTDQWRYEQYF. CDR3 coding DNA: TGTGCCTGGACCGATCAATGGCGCTACGAGCAGTACTTC.

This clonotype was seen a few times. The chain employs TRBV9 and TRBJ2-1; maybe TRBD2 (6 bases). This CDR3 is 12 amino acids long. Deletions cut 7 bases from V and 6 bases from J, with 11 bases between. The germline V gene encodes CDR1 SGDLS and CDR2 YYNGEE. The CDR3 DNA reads TGTGCCAGCGGGGGAGGAGGCAATGAGCAGTTCTTC. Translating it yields CASGGGGNEQFF.

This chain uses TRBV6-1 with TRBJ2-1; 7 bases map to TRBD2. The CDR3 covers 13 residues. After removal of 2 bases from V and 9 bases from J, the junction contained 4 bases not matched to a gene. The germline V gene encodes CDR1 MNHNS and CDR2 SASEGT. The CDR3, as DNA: TGTGCCAGCAGTGAACTCGCTAGCGGTGAGCAGTTCTTC. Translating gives CASSELASGEQFF.

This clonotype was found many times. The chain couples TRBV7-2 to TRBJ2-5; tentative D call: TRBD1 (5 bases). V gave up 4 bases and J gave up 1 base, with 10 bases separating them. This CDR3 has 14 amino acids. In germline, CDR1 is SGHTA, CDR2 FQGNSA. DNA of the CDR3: TGTGCCAGCAGCTCACAGGCATCCCAAGAGACCCAGTACTTC. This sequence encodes CASSSQASQETQYF.

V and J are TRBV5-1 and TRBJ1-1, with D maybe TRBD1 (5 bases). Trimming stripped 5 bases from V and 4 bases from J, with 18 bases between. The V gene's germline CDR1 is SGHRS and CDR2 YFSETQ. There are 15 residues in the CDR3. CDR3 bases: TGCGCCAGCAGTTCGCGCGGGGCGGGCGGCACTGAAGCTTTCTTT. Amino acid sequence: CASSSRGAGGTEAFF.

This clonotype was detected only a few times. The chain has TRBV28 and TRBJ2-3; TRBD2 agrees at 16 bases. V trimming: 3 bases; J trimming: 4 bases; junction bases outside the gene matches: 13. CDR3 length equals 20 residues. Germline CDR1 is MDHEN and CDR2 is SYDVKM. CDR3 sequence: CASSFIPAGLAGGHPDTQYF. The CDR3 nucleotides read TGTGCCAGCAGTTTTATCCCCGCGGGACTAGCGGGGGGGCACCCAGATACGCAGTATTTT.

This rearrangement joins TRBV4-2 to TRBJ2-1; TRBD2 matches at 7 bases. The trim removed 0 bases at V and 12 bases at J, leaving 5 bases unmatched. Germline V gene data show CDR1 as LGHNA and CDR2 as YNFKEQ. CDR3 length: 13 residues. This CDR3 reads CASSQERREVQFF. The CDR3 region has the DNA TGTGCCAGCAGCCAAGAAAGACGGGAGGTGCAGTTCTTC.

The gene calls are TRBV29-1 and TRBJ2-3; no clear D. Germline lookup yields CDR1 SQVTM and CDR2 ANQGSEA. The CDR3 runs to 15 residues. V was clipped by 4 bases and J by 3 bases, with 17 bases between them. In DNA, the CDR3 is TGCAGCGTTGTAGGTCTTCCGCTGGGAACAGATACGCAGTATTTT. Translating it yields CSVVGLPLGTDTQYF.

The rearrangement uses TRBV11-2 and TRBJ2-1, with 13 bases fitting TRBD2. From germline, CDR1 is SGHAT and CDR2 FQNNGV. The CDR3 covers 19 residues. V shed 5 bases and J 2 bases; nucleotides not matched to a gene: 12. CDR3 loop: CASSQRTSGGPEAYNEQFF. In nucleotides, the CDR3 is TGTGCCAGCAGCCAACGGACTAGCGGGGGTCCCGAAGCCTACAATGAGCAGTTCTTC.

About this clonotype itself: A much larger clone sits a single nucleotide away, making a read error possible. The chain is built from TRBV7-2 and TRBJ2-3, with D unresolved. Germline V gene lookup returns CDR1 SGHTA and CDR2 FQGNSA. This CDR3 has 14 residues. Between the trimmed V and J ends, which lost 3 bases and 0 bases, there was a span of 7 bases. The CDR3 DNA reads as TGTGCCAGCAGCTTTTTTGGCAGCACAGATACGCAGTATTTT. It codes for CASSFFGSTDTQYF.

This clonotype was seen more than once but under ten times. For the CDR3, the DNA is TGCAGCGCACTCACGACAGGGGACACCGGGGAGCTGTTTTTT. It specifies CSALTTGDTGELFF. V is TRBV29-1 and J is TRBJ2-2; 8 positions match TRBD1. Germline V lookup: CDR1 SQVTM, CDR2 ANQGSEA. The CDR3 extends over 14 amino acids. V was pared by 7 bases and J by 3 bases, with 7 bases of the junction left unmatched.

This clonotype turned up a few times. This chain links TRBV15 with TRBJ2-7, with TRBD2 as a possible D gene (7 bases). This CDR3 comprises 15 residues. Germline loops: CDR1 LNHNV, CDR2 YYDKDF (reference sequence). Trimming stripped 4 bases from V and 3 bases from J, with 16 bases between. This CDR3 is CATSNRGASYYEQYF. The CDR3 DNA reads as TGTGCCACCAGCAATCGGGGGGCCAGCTACTACGAGCAGTACTTC.

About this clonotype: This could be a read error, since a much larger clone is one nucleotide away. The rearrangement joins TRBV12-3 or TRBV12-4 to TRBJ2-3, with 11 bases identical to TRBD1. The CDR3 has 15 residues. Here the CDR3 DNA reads TGTTCCAGTATTTGGGACAGGGGGAGCACAGATACGCAGTATTTT. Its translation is CSSIWDRGSTDTQYF.

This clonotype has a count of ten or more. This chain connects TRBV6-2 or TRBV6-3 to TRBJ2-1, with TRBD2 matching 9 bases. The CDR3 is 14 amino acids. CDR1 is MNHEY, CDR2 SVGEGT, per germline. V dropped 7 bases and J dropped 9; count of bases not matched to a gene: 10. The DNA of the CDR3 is TGTGCCAGCACCCCAGTAGCGGGAGTTTCTGAGCAGTTCTTC. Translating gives CASTPVAGVSEQFF.

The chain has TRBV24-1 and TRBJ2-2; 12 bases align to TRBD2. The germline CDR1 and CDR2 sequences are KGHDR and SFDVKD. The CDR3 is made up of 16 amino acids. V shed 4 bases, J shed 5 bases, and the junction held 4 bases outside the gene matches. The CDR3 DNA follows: TGTGCCACCAGTGACACTAGCGGGGGGCTGACCGGGGAGCTGTTTTTT. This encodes CATSDTSGGLTGELFF.

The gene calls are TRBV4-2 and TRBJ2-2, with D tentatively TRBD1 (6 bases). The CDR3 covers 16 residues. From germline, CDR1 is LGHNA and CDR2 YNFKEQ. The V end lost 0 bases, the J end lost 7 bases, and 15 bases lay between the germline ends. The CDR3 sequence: CASSQDPLRGHGELFF. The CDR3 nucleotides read TGTGCCAGCAGCCAAGATCCCCTCAGGGGTCACGGGGAGCTGTTTTTT.

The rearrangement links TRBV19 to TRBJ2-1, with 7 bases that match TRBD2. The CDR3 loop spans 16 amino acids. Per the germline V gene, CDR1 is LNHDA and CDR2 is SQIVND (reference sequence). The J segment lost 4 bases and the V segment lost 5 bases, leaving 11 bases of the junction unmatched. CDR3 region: CASSLTSQVPYNEQFF. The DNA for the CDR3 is TGTGCCAGTAGTTTGACTAGCCAGGTACCTTACAATGAGCAGTTCTTC.

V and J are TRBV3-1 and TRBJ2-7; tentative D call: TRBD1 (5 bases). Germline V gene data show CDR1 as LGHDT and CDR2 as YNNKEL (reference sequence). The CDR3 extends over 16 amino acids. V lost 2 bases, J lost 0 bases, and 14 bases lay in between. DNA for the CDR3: TGTGCCAGCAGCCAACGGGTACAGGCCAACTCCTACGAGCAGTACTTC. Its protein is CASSQRVQANSYEQYF.

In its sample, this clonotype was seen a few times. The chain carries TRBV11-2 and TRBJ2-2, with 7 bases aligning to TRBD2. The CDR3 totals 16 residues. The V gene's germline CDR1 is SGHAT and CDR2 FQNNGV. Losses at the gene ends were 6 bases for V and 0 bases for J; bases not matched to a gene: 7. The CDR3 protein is CASSPPGLTNTGELFF. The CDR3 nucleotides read TGTGCCAGCAGTCCGCCGGGACTAACGAACACCGGGGAGCTGTTTTTT. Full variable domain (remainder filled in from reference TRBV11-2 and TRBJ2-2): EAGVAQSPRYKIIEKRQSVAFWCNPISGHATLYWYQQILGQGPKLLIQFQNNGVVDDSQLPKDRFSAERLKGVDSTLKIQPAKLEDSAVYLCASSPPGLTNTGELFFGEGSRLTVL.

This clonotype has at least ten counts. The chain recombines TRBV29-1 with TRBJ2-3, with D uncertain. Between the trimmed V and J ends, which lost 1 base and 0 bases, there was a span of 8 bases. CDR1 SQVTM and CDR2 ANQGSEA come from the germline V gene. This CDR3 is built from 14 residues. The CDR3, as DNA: TGCAGCGTTGAAGGGGTGGGTAGCACAGATACGCAGTATTTT. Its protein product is CSVEGVGSTDTQYF.

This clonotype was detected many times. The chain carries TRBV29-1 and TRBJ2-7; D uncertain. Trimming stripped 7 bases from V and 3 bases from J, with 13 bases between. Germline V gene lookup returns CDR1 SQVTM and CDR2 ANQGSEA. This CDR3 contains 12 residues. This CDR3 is CSAGPAIYEQYF. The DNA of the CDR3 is TGCAGCGCTGGTCCAGCTATCTACGAGCAGTACTTC.

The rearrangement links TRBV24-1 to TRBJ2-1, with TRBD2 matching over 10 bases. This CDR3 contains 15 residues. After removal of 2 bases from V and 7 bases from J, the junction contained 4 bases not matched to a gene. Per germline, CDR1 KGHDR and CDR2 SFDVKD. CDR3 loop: CATSDSGLAENEQFF. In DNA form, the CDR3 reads TGTGCCACCAGTGATTCCGGACTAGCGGAGAATGAGCAGTTCTTC.

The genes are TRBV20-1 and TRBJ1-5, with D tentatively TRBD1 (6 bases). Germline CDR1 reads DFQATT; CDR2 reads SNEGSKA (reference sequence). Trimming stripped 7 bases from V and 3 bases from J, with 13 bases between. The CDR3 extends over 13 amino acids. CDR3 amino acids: CSGYRDTNQPQHF. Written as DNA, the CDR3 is TGCAGTGGATACCGGGACACCAATCAGCCCCAGCATTTT.

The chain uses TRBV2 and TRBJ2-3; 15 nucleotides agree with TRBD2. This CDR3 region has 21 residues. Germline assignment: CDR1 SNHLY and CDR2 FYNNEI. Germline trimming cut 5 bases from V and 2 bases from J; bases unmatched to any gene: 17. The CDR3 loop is CASSFTSPGGLAGGPTDTQYF. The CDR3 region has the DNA TGTGCCAGCAGTTTTACCTCCCCGGGAGGACTAGCGGGGGGGCCCACAGATACGCAGTATTTT.

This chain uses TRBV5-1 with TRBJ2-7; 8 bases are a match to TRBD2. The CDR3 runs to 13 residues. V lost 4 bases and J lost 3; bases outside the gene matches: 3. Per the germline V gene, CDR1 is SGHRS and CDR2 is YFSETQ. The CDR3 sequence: CASSSGGVYEQYF. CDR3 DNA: TGCGCCAGCAGCAGCGGGGGCGTCTACGAGCAGTACTTC.

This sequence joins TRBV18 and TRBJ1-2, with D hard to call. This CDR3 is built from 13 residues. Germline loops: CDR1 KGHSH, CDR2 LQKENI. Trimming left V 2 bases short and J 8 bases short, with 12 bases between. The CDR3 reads CASSPTETGGYTF. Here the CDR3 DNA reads TGTGCCAGCTCACCAACTGAGACCGGGGGCTACACCTTC.

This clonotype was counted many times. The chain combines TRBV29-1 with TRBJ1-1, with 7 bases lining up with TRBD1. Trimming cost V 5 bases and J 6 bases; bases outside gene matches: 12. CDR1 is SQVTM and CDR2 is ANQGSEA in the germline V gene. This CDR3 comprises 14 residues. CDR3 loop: CSVFQGGQDAEAFF. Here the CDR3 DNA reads TGCAGCGTTTTCCAGGGGGGCCAAGATGCTGAAGCTTTCTTT.